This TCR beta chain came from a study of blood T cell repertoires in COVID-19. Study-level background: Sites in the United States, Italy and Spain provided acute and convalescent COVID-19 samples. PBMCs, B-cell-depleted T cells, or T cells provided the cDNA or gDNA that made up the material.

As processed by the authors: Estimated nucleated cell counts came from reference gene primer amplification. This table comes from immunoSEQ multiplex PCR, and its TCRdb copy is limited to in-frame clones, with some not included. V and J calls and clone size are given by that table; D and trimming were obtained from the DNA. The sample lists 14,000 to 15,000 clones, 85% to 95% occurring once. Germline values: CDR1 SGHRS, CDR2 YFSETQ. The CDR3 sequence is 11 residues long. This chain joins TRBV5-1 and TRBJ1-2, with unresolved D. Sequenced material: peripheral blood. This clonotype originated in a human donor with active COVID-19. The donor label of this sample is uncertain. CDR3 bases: TGCGCAAAGGCGGGGAGCTATGGCTACACCTTC. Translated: CAKAGSYGYTF.